This TCR beta chain is from a study of shared clonotypes between healthy human individuals. Germline loops: CDR1 SGHAT, CDR2 FQNNGV. Trimming stripped 5 bases from V and 2 bases from J, with 3 bases between. The CDR3 contains 11 residues. General study results and limits: Relative to memory subsets, naive subsets generally showed larger estimated richness.

Replicate PCRs from sorted subsets contained around 200 ng DNA, which is 30,000 to 35,000 T cell genomes. Repertoires were generated with immunoSEQ multiplex PCR, while TCRdb's copy carries only in-frame clones and drops some. The table lists some 1 million clones, about 76% of them singletons. As to this clone: What it binds is unknown. This clone may be a read error of a much larger clone one base away.

The chain carries TRBV11-2 and TRBJ2-5; D is uncertain. This receptor was identified in a man between 18 and 35 years old in good health. The sample comprised memory CD4+ T cells sorted from blood. As to subset: CD45RA-negative fraction. For the CDR3, the DNA is TGTGCCAGCAGCATACAAGAGACCCAGTACTTC. This sequence encodes CASSIQETQYF.